Listed here are 17 T cell receptor beta chains from one sample, sequenced in a study of glioma-infiltrating T cells after dendritic cell vaccination. Profiled with immunoSEQ multiplex PCR; TCRdb holds only in-frame clones, not every one. This sample has approximately 67,000 clones, with about four fifths found just once. The material was blood, obtained before dendritic cell vaccination. Receptors originate from a human donor with glioblastoma.

V is TRBV5-1 and J is TRBJ2-3, with 11 bases lining up with TRBD2. The V gene's germline CDR1 is SGHRS and CDR2 YFSETQ. V shed 2 bases and J 1 base; nucleotides not matched to a gene: 9. This CDR3 comprises 18 residues. CDR3 amino acids: CASSFNLAGGSGTDTQYF. CDR3 DNA sequence: TGCGCCAGCAGCTTCAACCTAGCGGGGGGATCGGGCACAGATACGCAGTATTTT.

This chain uses TRBV9 with TRBJ1-2, with D tentatively TRBD1 (6 bases). Deletions cut 5 bases from V and 4 bases from J, with 15 bases between. Per germline, CDR1 SGDLS and CDR2 YYNGEE. The CDR3 loop spans 14 amino acids. As DNA, the CDR3 is TGTGCCAGCAGTCTACAGGGCGGGAGCTATGGCTACACCTTC. It codes for CASSLQGGSYGYTF.

The rearrangement joins TRBV13 to TRBJ1-1; D is unclear. The CDR3 consists of 15 residues. Trimming took off 1 base at V and 4 bases at J, with 13 bases between the two ends. Germline V gene lookup returns CDR1 PRHDT and CDR2 FYEKMQ (reference sequence). CDR3 region: CASSLAPHGGTEAFF. The CDR3 DNA sequence: TGTGCCAGCAGCTTAGCTCCACATGGCGGCACTGAAGCTTTCTTT.

The chain uses TRBV5-1 and TRBJ1-1; D ambiguous. Germline assignment: CDR1 SGHRS and CDR2 YFSETQ. The CDR3 consists of 14 residues. The ends were cut back, 4 bases at V and 1 base at J, with 11 bases in the middle. The CDR3 protein is CASSLNEGNTEAFF. CDR3 coding DNA: TGCGCCAGCAGCCTGAATGAGGGGAACACTGAAGCTTTCTTT.

The chain has TRBV4-1 and TRBJ2-1; D is uncertain. V lost 4 bases and J 5 bases, leaving 12 bases between the germline ends. CDR1 and CDR2 from the germline V gene are MGHRA and YSYEKL. The length of the CDR3 is 14 residues. Written as DNA, the CDR3 is TGCGCCAGCAGCCCCTTAACACAAAACAATGAGCAGTTCTTC. This sequence encodes CASSPLTQNNEQFF.

This clone appeared a single time. This chain links TRBV5-6 with TRBJ1-6; D perhaps matches TRBD1 (5 bases). V dropped 0 bases and J dropped 5 bases, with 12 bases sitting between them. Germline V gene sequence: CDR1 SGHDT, CDR2 YYEEEE. The CDR3 is made up of 16 amino acids. The CDR3 is CASSLVDSPDNSPLHF. The CDR3, as DNA: TGTGCCAGCAGCTTGGTCGACAGCCCGGATAATTCACCCCTCCACTTT.

The J gene is TRBJ2-1, the V gene TRBV7-2; 7 nucleotides align to TRBD1. This CDR3 is 15 amino acids long. Germline V gene data show CDR1 as SGHTA and CDR2 as FQGNSA. V lost 5 bases to trimming and J lost 6 bases; unmatched junction nucleotides: 10. The CDR3 DNA sequence: TGTGCCAGCAGCCGCTTAGGTGACAGGGCCAATGAGCAGTTCTTC. It is translated as CASSRLGDRANEQFF.

This clone was picked up one time. The chain couples TRBV5-6 to TRBJ2-7, with TRBD2 matching 7 bases. With V trimmed by 0 bases and J by 1 base, 10 bases remained unmatched. Germline V gene lookup returns CDR1 SGHDT and CDR2 YYEEEE. The CDR3 contains 17 residues. The CDR3 loop is CASSLVTAAGESYEQYF. In DNA form, the CDR3 reads TGTGCCAGCAGCTTGGTTACTGCGGCGGGGGAGTCCTACGAGCAGTACTTC.

V usage is TRBV29-1 and J usage is TRBJ1-2, with 7 bases matching TRBD1. Trimming took 1 base from V and 6 from J; bases not matched to a gene: 5. The germline CDR1 and CDR2 sequences are SQVTM and ANQGSEA. The CDR3 spans 13 residues. CDR3 amino acids: CSVEGDRVNGYTF. The DNA of the CDR3 is TGCAGCGTTGAAGGTGACAGGGTAAATGGCTACACCTTC.

This clone was detected a few times. The chain links TRBV5-1 to TRBJ1-3; unclear D gene. V lost 0 bases, J lost 7 bases, and 5 bases lay in between. The germline CDR1 and CDR2 sequences are SGHRS and YFSETQ. The CDR3 is made up of 12 amino acids. The CDR3 reads CASSLDSNTIYF. In DNA, the CDR3 is TGCGCCAGCAGCTTGGACAGTAACACCATATATTTT.

The V and J genes are TRBV19 and TRBJ2-5; 7 bases align to TRBD1. Looked up from germline, CDR1 is LNHDA and CDR2 is SQIVND (reference sequence). The CDR3 runs to 14 residues. The J segment lost 3 bases and the V segment lost 6 bases, leaving 7 bases of the junction unmatched. The CDR3 nucleotides are TGTGCCAGTAGCAAACGAGGGGGCGAAGAGACCCAGTACTTC. It codes for CASSKRGGEETQYF.

This chain connects TRBV6-5 to TRBJ1-2, with D possibly being TRBD1 (5 bases). V lost 7 bases to trimming and J lost 5 bases, with 14 bases between them. The CDR3 consists of 13 residues. Germline CDR1 reads MNHEY; CDR2 reads SVGAGI. CDR3 region: CASTLSAGYGYTF. CDR3 DNA: TGTGCCAGCACCTTGAGCGCAGGGTATGGCTACACCTTC.

This rearrangement joins TRBV4-3 to TRBJ2-7, with TRBD1 identical over 7 bases. Germline CDR1 is LGHNA and CDR2 is YSLEER. Trimming removed 3 bases from V and 3 bases from J; junction bases left unmatched: 8. CDR3 size: 15 residues. CDR3 DNA: TGCGCCAGCAGCCAGGCAATGGGACAGAACTACGAGCAGTACTTC. This codes for CASSQAMGQNYEQYF.

This sequence joins TRBV7-8 and TRBJ2-3, with D possibly matching TRBD1 (6 bases). Germline lookup yields CDR1 SGHVS and CDR2 FQNEAQ. Trimming took off 7 bases at V and 5 bases at J, with 22 bases between the two ends. The CDR3 contains 16 residues. The CDR3 loop is CASTPAASWGRDTQYF. CDR3 DNA: TGTGCCAGCACCCCTGCGGCTAGCTGGGGGCGAGATACGCAGTATTTT.

This chain joins TRBV5-6 and TRBJ1-1; 8 positions match TRBD1. The V and J ends lost 3 bases and 3 bases, in that order; junction bases with no gene match: 7. The CDR3 contains 15 residues. CDR1 is SGHDT and CDR2 is YYEEEE in the germline V gene. The CDR3 reads CASSSLDRADTEAFF. In DNA, the CDR3 is TGTGCCAGCAGCTCTTTGGACAGGGCGGACACTGAAGCTTTCTTT.

This chain joins TRBV6-5 and TRBJ2-1; 8 bases agree with TRBD2. V shed 1 base, J shed 13 bases, and the junction held 15 bases outside the gene matches. The germline V gene has CDR1 MNHEY and CDR2 SVGAGI. This CDR3 has 16 amino acids. The CDR3 nucleotides read TGTGCCAGCAGTTACTTCGGCCCGCGGGGTAGCGGGGCTCAGTTCTTC. This codes for CASSYFGPRGSGAQFF.

This clone has a handful of counts. The gene calls are TRBV19 and TRBJ1-3; D unresolved. Trimming removed 8 bases at V and 8 bases at J, with 16 bases between. This CDR3 has 13 residues. Looked up from germline, CDR1 is LNHDA and CDR2 is SQIVND (reference sequence). CDR3 in DNA: TGTGCCAGTGAGACGGAGGTCGGAGACACCATATATTTT. Its translation: CASETEVGDTIYF.